This TCR beta chain is drawn from a study of blood T cell repertoires in COVID-19. Generated by immunoSEQ multiplex PCR, the TCRdb table keeps only in-frame clones and is missing some. The table has approximately 220,000 clones, about 80% seen once. There are a few counts of this clone. The junction does not match germline at one end; this may be a read error. This CDR3 spans 14 amino acids. Germline V gene lookup returns CDR1 MNHEY and CDR2 SVGEGT. The source of this sequence is a woman aged 60-75 years with acute or convalescent COVID-19. This chain joins TRBV6-2 or TRBV6-3 and TRBJ2-5; D may be TRBD1 (6 bases). Sequencing used peripheral blood. The CDR3 loop is CASSYQGPQGTQYF. The CDR3 bases are TGTGCCAGCAGTTACCAGGGGCCCCAAGGGACCCAGTACTTC.